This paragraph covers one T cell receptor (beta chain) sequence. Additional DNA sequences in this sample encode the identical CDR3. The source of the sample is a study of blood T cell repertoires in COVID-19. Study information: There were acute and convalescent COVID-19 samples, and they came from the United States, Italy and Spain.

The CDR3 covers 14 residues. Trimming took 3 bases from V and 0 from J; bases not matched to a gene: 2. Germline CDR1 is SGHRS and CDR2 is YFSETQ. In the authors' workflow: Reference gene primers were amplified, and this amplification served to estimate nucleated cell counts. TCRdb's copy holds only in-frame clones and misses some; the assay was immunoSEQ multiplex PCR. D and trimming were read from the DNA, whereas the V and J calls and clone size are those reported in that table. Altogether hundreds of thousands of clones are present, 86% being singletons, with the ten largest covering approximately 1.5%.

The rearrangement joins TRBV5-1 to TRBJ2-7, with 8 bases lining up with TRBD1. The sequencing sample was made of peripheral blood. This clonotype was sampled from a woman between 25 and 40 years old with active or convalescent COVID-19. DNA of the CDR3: TGCGCCAGCAGCTCCGGGACAGGCTCCTACGAGCAGTACTTC. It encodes CASSSGTGSYEQYF.